A single sample is the source of the 2 T cell receptor beta chains below, sequenced in a study of T cell responses to AZD1222 COVID-19 vaccine. TCRdb's table, derived via immunoSEQ multiplex PCR, lists solely in-frame clones and lacks some. This sample yields fewer than 85,000 clones, of which roughly nine tenths are seen a single time; 6% to 8.5% belongs to the top ten. The input for sequencing was peripheral blood, taken on day 0 of MenACWY control vaccination. The receptors were gathered from an adult in good health.

This chain uses TRBV12-3 or TRBV12-4 with TRBJ1-5, with D unclear. Between the trimmed V and J ends, which lost 0 bases and 4 bases, there was a span of 4 bases. The CDR3 runs to 13 residues. CDR3 coding DNA: TGTGCCAGCAGTTTAGCAGAAAATCAGCCCCAGCATTTT. Its protein product is CASSLAENQPQHF.

V usage is TRBV6-2 or TRBV6-3 and J usage is TRBJ2-7; 7 bases agree with TRBD1. Germline V gives CDR1 MNHEY, CDR2 SVGEGT. V shed 4 bases, J shed 0 bases, and the junction held 3 bases outside the gene matches. The CDR3 totals 14 residues. CDR3 loop: CASSSGQSSYEQYF. The CDR3 DNA reads TGTGCCAGCAGTTCGGGACAGAGCTCCTACGAGCAGTACTTC.